Below, 4 T cell receptor beta chains from the same sample are listed, as sequenced in a study of cytomegalovirus exposure and HLA in healthy donors (dated by TCRdb to about 2017). Receptors were amplified or captured by the immunoSEQ multiplex PCR assay. The multiplex PCR relied on a mix of 60 forward primers for TCR Vbeta segments and 13 reverse primers for TCR Jbeta segments. TCRdb stores this immuneACCESS table with in-frame sequences only. Part of the clones is absent; in the studies checked, under half of the shortfall reflects unresolved V genes, and no reason is known for the rest. Across this sample there are approximately 160,000 clones, with about 77% seen only once. 7% to 8.5% of the sample is in the top ten clones. The specimen sequenced was PBMCs. The receptors derive from a male donor in good health and CMV-seropositive.

The V and J genes are TRBV9 and TRBJ2-3, with 9 positions matching TRBD2. In germline, CDR1 is SGDLS, CDR2 YYNGEE. The junction had 8 bases not matched to a gene; V was cut back by 3 bases and J by 6 bases. CDR3 length: 15 amino acids. The CDR3 region is CASSALAGSGDTQYF. CDR3 nucleotide sequence: TGTGCCAGCAGCGCGCTAGCGGGATCTGGGGATACGCAGTATTTT.

The chain employs TRBV29-1 and TRBJ2-3, with D possibly TRBD2 on 6 matching bases. CDR1 is SQVTM, CDR2 ANQGSEA, per germline. CDR3 length equals 14 residues. V dropped 1 base and J dropped 1 base, with 9 bases sitting between them. This CDR3 is CSVEGSGRTDTQYF. CDR3 bases: TGCAGCGTTGAAGGTAGCGGACGCACAGATACGCAGTATTTT.

The rearrangement uses TRBV13 and TRBJ2-1; the D gene is possibly TRBD2 (7 bases). CDR3 length: 15 amino acids. Germline V CDR1 and CDR2: PRHDT, FYEKMQ (reference sequence). Trimming cost V 5 bases and J 7 bases, with 18 bases left between them. CDR3 amino acids: CASSPRGAGWNEQFF. CDR3 nucleotides: TGTGCCAGCAGCCCCCGGGGGGCGGGGTGGAATGAGCAGTTCTTC.

As regards this clone: The identical CDR3 is also encoded by other nucleotide sequences in the sample. This chain uses TRBV5-1 with TRBJ1-2; possibly TRBD1 for D (6 bases). There are 13 residues in the CDR3. V lost 4 bases to trimming and J lost 4 bases, with 11 bases between them. CDR1 and CDR2 from the germline V gene are SGHRS and YFSETQ. The CDR3 DNA follows: TGCGCCAGCAGCCTGACAGGAGCCTATGGCTACACCTTC. Encoded protein: CASSLTGAYGYTF.